These 10 T cell receptor beta chains were all obtained from the same sample, sequenced in a study of PD-1 blockade in classical Hodgkin lymphoma (dated by TCRdb to the early 2020s). Preparation of the library involved the immunoSEQ multiplex PCR assay. In its TCRdb copy, this immuneACCESS table keeps in-frame sequences only and misses some clones. Where compared with another copy, unresolved V genes explain less than half of these, and the others have no known cause. Here the sample has fewer than 90,000 clones; 93% occur a single time. The ten largest make up 2.6% of the sample. In the paper's terms, the time point label means: newly diagnosed, previously untreated cHL patient sample. Sequences were obtained from peripheral blood mononuclear cells (PBMCs). These receptor sequences come from a human donor with classical Hodgkin lymphoma.

This chain joins TRBV6-1 and TRBJ2-1; D is undetermined. Germline V gene data show CDR1 as MNHNS and CDR2 as SASEGT. CDR3 size: 13 residues. V dropped 7 bases and J dropped 9 bases, with 16 bases sitting between them. The CDR3 loop reads CASTKTYTVEQFF. DNA of the CDR3: TGTGCCAGCACCAAGACCTATACGGTTGAGCAGTTCTTC.

V is TRBV7-9 and J is TRBJ2-7; tentatively, D is TRBD1 or TRBD2 (5 bases each). The V end lost 7 bases, the J end lost 5 bases, and 21 bases lay between the germline ends. Germline V CDR1 and CDR2: SEHNR, FQNEAQ (reference sequence). CDR3 length equals 15 residues. The CDR3: CASTIFGGGVDEQYF. The DNA for the CDR3 is TGTGCCAGCACCATATTTGGGGGTGGGGTCGACGAGCAGTACTTC.

The chain combines TRBV28 with TRBJ1-4; maybe TRBD1 (6 bases). The ends were cut back, 3 bases at V and 7 bases at J, with 15 bases in the middle. The CDR3 consists of 15 residues. Germline V gene lookup returns CDR1 MDHEN and CDR2 SYDVKM. The CDR3 region is CASSFPREGGEKLFF. The CDR3, as DNA: TGTGCCAGCAGTTTCCCTAGGGAAGGGGGTGAAAAACTGTTTTTT.

This clone was detected only once. The rearrangement joins TRBV7-9 to TRBJ2-7; D unclear. The CDR3 extends over 13 amino acids. Trimming left V 1 base short and J 3 bases short, with 7 bases between. CDR1 SEHNR and CDR2 FQNEAQ come from the germline V gene (reference sequence). The CDR3 loop reads CASSLGNGYEQYF. Written as DNA, the CDR3 is TGTGCCAGCAGCTTAGGGAACGGCTACGAGCAGTACTTC.

V usage is TRBV30 and J usage is TRBJ1-1; no clear D. Trimming removed 1 base from V and 9 bases from J, with 12 bases in between. The germline V gene has CDR1 GTSNPN and CDR2 SVGIG (reference sequence). The CDR3 loop spans 12 amino acids. In DNA form, the CDR3 reads TGTGCCTGGAGTGACGCAAACCCCAAAGCTTTCTTT. Translated: CAWSDANPKAFF.

The rearrangement links TRBV15 to TRBJ2-5, with D possibly TRBD1 on 5 matching bases. V was shortened by 0 bases and J by 2 bases, with 10 bases between the two germline ends. The V gene's germline CDR1 is LNHNV and CDR2 YYDKDF (reference sequence). This CDR3 comprises 15 residues. Written as DNA, the CDR3 is TGTGCCACCAGCAGAGATAGGGGCAGACAAGAGACCCAGTACTTC. Residues: CATSRDRGRQETQYF.

J is TRBJ2-2 and V is TRBV29-1; a weak D match, TRBD2 (5 bases). The CDR3 is 14 residues long. Trimming cost V 6 bases and J 5 bases, with 16 bases left between them. From germline, CDR1 is SQVTM and CDR2 ANQGSEA. The CDR3 region has the DNA TGCAGCGTACGTACACGAGAGCGGACCGGGGAGCTGTTTTTT. Its protein product is CSVRTRERTGELFF.

The sample holds one count of this clone. This chain joins TRBV5-1 and TRBJ2-3; a possible D gene is TRBD2 (7 bases). This CDR3 region has 15 residues. The germline V gene encodes CDR1 SGHRS and CDR2 YFSETQ. Trimming shortened V by 6 bases and J by 6 bases, and 20 bases separated the two germline ends. The CDR3 DNA is TGCGCCAGCACGGGGGGCCTCCCTCACGCGGATACGCAGTATTTT. As protein: CASTGGLPHADTQYF.

The chain employs TRBV19 and TRBJ1-5; 7 nucleotides align to TRBD1. Trimming at V came to 10 bases and at J to 4 bases, leaving 4 bases not matched to a gene. Germline V gene sequence: CDR1 LNHDA, CDR2 SQIVND (reference sequence). The CDR3 is made up of 12 amino acids. The CDR3 coding sequence is TGTGCCACAGGGACAGCAAATCAGCCCCAGCATTTT. Encoded protein: CATGTANQPQHF.

V is TRBV30 and J is TRBJ2-1, with 9 bases lining up with TRBD1. CDR1 is GTSNPN and CDR2 is SVGIG in the germline V gene (reference sequence). There are 15 residues in the CDR3. V shed 3 bases, J shed 7 bases, and the junction held 10 bases outside the gene matches. CDR3 bases: TGTGCCTGGAGCGTACAGGGGGCACAGCGGAATGAGCAGTTCTTC. Protein sequence: CAWSVQGAQRNEQFF.